The sequence of this T cell receptor (beta chain) was determined in a study of T cells after yellow fever vaccination. In TCRdb, the 5' RACE reads were re-called with MiXCR into one record per CDR3 protein. The data contain 500,000 to 650,000 distinct CDR3 sequences, roughly 12% of them singletons. Germline-derived CDR1 and CDR2 are MDHEN and SYDVKM. The V end lost 3 bases, the J end lost 4 bases, and 4 bases lay between the germline ends. The CDR3 runs to 11 residues. Study-wide points: Most clones from primary vaccination resurfaced after the booster (roughly 96% CD4, 88% CD8). Overlap between CD4 and CD8 compartments was detected for a small share of clonotypes.

This clonotype appeared many times. Its target is unknown. The source is a man aged 30 to 39 who received the YFV17D yellow fever vaccine. The sequenced sample was PBMCs, obtained on the day of the yellow fever booster vaccination. The V call is TRBV28, the J call TRBJ2-7; no firm D call. The CDR3 spells CASSFQYEQYF. DNA for the CDR3: TGTGCCAGCAGTTTTCAGTACGAGCAGTACTTC.